This record looks at one TCR beta chain sequence and its context. Looked up from germline, CDR1 is LGHNA and CDR2 is YNFKEQ. The length of the CDR3 is 16 residues. J gave up 5 bases and V 1 base, and 8 bases lay outside the gene matches. The source of the sample is a study of blood T cell repertoires in COVID-19. Per the study methods: Estimates of nucleated cell counts were drawn from the amplification of reference gene primers. Sequenced by immunoSEQ multiplex PCR; TCRdb stores in-frame clones only, minus some. The V and J calls and clone size are taken from that table; D and trimming were inferred from the DNA. The sample lists more than 200,000 clones, over 75% occurring once.

Sequenced material: PBMCs or T cells enriched from blood (not recorded which). The sequence was obtained from a man aged 40-55 years who had recovered from COVID-19. The chain uses TRBV4-2 and TRBJ2-7; 10 bases line up with TRBD1. CDR3 residues: CASSQALGTGVHEQYF. In DNA, the CDR3 is TGTGCCAGCAGCCAAGCCCTCGGGACAGGGGTCCACGAGCAGTACTTC.